A selection of T cell receptor beta chains follows, all from one sample in a study of beta chain features in type 1 diabetes. Libraries were prepared by immunoSEQ multiplex PCR; TCRdb keeps only in-frame clonotypes and omits some of them. The sample gives fewer than 65,000 clones, roughly 60% of which show up once; 2.2% is in the top ten. The material sequenced was Tregs from blood. The receptors here all came from a woman aged 18-29 years in good health. CDR3s include the opening cysteine and the closing phenylalanine or tryptophan. A D gene is named only where the DNA matches it firmly. Size is omitted from some rows. Given values are once, few, many or a class for expanded clones.

j_call v_call clone_size d_call cdr3_length cdr3_nt cdr3_aa
TRBJ2-1 TRBV30 once TRBD2 15 TGTGCCTGGAGTGTACTAGCGGGCGTAGTGAATGAGCAGTTCTTC CAWSVLAGVVNEQFF
TRBJ2-1 TRBV11-1 NA TRBD2 19 TGTGCCAGCAGCTTAGCCCGTCGGACTAGCGGGAAATACCTCAATGAGCAGTTCTTC CASSLARRTSGKYLNEQFF
TRBJ2-7 TRBV4-3 NA NA 15 TGCGCCAGCAGCCAAGATATGAACTACAACTACGAGCAGTACTTC CASSQDMNYNYEQYF
TRBJ2-1 TRBV5-6 NA TRBD2 17 TGTGCCAGCAGCCGTTTAACTAGCGGGAGTGGGTACAATGAGCAGTTCTTC CASSRLTSGSGYNEQFF
TRBJ1-3 TRBV18 few NA 14 TGTGCCAGCTCACCGTCAGGGCCTGGAAACACCATATATTTT CASSPSGPGNTIYF
TRBJ2-1 TRBV7-2 NA NA 12 TGTGCCAGCAGCCAGTACCAGGATGAGCAGTTCTTC CASSQYQDEQFF
TRBJ2-3 TRBV7-2 few TRBD1 15 TGTGCCAGCAGCTTACAGGGGGCAAGCACAGATACGCAGTATTTT CASSLQGASTDTQYF
TRBJ2-3 TRBV5-1 NA NA 16 TGCGCCAGCAGCTTGCTGTTGCGGGGGCTCACAGATACGCAGTATTTT CASSLLLRGLTDTQYF
TRBJ2-4 TRBV4-1 NA TRBD1 15 TGCGCCAGCAGCCAAGCGCAACAGGGGTTGGACATTCAGTACTTC CASSQAQQGLDIQYF
TRBJ1-1 TRBV27 NA NA 13 TGTGCCAGCACCAACCCGGGGGGGGCTGAAGCTTTCTTT CASTNPGGAEAFF
TRBJ2-2 TRBV4-1 NA NA 16 TGCGCCAGCAGCCCCGGAGGGATATCGAACACCGGGGAGCTGTTTTTT CASSPGGISNTGELFF
TRBJ2-3 TRBV7-7 few TRBD2 16 TGTGCTAGCAGCCCGACTAGCGGGGGACGAGGAGATACGCAGTATTTT CASSPTSGGRGDTQYF
TRBJ2-1 TRBV28 NA TRBD2 12 TGTGCCAGCAGGAGTGGAGGGACTACCCAGTTCTTC CASRSGGTTQFF
TRBJ2-3 TRBV6-5 few TRBD2 13 TGTGCCAGCAGCGGACTAGTCGCAGATACGCAGTATTTT CASSGLVADTQYF
TRBJ1-5 TRBV7-2 once NA 14 TGTGCCAGCAGCCCCATCCCAGGAATCCAGCCCCAGCATTTT CASSPIPGIQPQHF
TRBJ1-4 TRBV7-8 NA TRBD1 15 TGTGCCAGCAGCTCGGCCGGACAGGGTGAGGAAAAACTGTTTTTT CASSSAGQGEEKLFF
TRBJ2-1 TRBV7-3 few TRBD2 17 TGTGCCAGCTCAATACGAGGACAAGCTAGCGGGCGGAATGAGCAGTTCTTC CASSIRGQASGRNEQFF
TRBJ2-7 TRBV12-2 NA NA 18 TGTGCAAGTCGCTTAGTTTCATTAGGTACACGAGGGCCCTACGAGCAGTACTTC CASRLVSLGTRGPYEQYF
TRBJ2-7 TRBV7-2 NA NA 13 TGTGCCAGCACCAATGACTGGTCCTACGAGCAGTACTTC CASTNDWSYEQYF
TRBJ2-3 TRBV10-3 NA NA 14 TGTGCCATCAGTGAGTCCCAGGGCACAGATACGCAGTATTTT CAISESQGTDTQYF
TRBJ1-2 TRBV4-1 NA TRBD1 15 TGCGCCAGCAGCCCAGGGACAGGGGGCAACTATGGCTACACCTTC CASSPGTGGNYGYTF
TRBJ2-2 TRBV2 once TRBD1 15 TGTGCCAGCACTCTAGGGGGCGTCGGCGCCGGGGAGCTGTTTTTT CASTLGGVGAGELFF
TRBJ1-2 TRBV4-2 NA NA 15 TGTGCCAGCAGCCAAGATGGGCAACGCATGTTGGGCTACACCTTC CASSQDGQRMLGYTF
TRBJ1-5 TRBV7-9 few TRBD1 18 TGTGCCAGCAGTCCGACGGACAGGGGGCTTCGGGGCAATCAGCCCCAGCATTTT CASSPTDRGLRGNQPQHF
TRBJ1-1 TRBV7-9 NA NA 15 TGTGCCAGCAGCCCCCACTTGAGCGAGAACACTGAAGCTTTCTTT CASSPHLSENTEAFF
TRBJ1-1 TRBV6-1 NA NA 11 TGTGCCCACACGTCGTACACTGAAGCTTTCTTT CAHTSYTEAFF
TRBJ2-7 TRBV7-2 few TRBD1 15 TGTGCCAGCAGCCCGGGACAGGGGACTTACTACGAGCAGTACTTC CASSPGQGTYYEQYF
TRBJ2-7 TRBV19 NA NA 12 TGTGCCAGTAGTATGGGCAGGAACGAGCAGTACTTC CASSMGRNEQYF
TRBJ2-7 TRBV6-5 NA NA 14 TGTGCCAGCAGTTACGGAGAGGGGGCCTACGAGCAGTACTTC CASSYGEGAYEQYF
TRBJ2-3 TRBV5-4 NA TRBD1 16 TGTGCCAGCAGCTTACCGGGACAGGGGGCGCAAGATACGCAGTATTTT CASSLPGQGAQDTQYF
TRBJ2-3 TRBV7-9 few TRBD1 15 TGTGCCAGCAGCCCCGGACAGGGGGCGGGAGATACGCAGTATTTT CASSPGQGAGDTQYF
TRBJ1-4 TRBV18 NA TRBD1 14 TGTGCCAGCTCACCAGGGACAGGGGGCGAAAAACTGTTTTTT CASSPGTGGEKLFF
TRBJ2-1 TRBV6-6 NA TRBD1 13 TGTGCCAGCAGTGACAGGGGGGACAATGAGCAGTTCTTC CASSDRGDNEQFF
TRBJ2-5 TRBV19 NA TRBD2 14 TGTGCCACTAGTGTCGGGGGGACCCAAGAGACCCAGTACTTC CATSVGGTQETQYF
TRBJ2-3 TRBV7-6 NA NA 16 TGTGCCAGCAGCCCCATGGGACACTCCGGCACGGATACGCAGTATTTT CASSPMGHSGTDTQYF
TRBJ1-1 TRBV18 NA TRBD1 14 TGTGCCAGCTCAGCGGGACAGCTGGACACTGAAGCTTTCTTT CASSAGQLDTEAFF
TRBJ2-5 TRBV11-2 NA NA 14 TGTGCCAGCAGCTTAGAGCAGGCTCAAGAGACCCAGTACTTC CASSLEQAQETQYF
TRBJ1-3 TRBV7-8 NA NA 14 TGTGCCAGCAGCCCCTTGCTAGCCGGAAACACCATATATTTT CASSPLLAGNTIYF
TRBJ2-5 TRBV29-1 NA NA 12 TGCAGCGTTGAACTGGGGGGAGAGACCCAGTACTTC CSVELGGETQYF
TRBJ2-3 TRBV5-1 NA NA 13 TGCGCCAGCAGCCTACAGGGTATGGATACGCAGTATTTT CASSLQGMDTQYF
TRBJ1-2 TRBV6-6 once NA 15 TGTGCCAGCAGAAAATCGGAGACGGCGCACTATGGCTACACCTTC CASRKSETAHYGYTF
TRBJ1-1 TRBV6-5 NA TRBD1 13 TGTGCCAGCAGGAGGGACAGGAACACTGAAGCTTTCTTT CASRRDRNTEAFF
TRBJ2-7 TRBV5-1 few NA 13 TGCGCCAGCAGCTTGGACCCCAGGGGCGAGCAGTACTTC CASSLDPRGEQYF
TRBJ2-7 TRBV7-9 NA TRBD1 13 TGTGCCAGCAGGGGGACAGGAACTTACGAGCAGTACTTC CASRGTGTYEQYF
TRBJ1-3 TRBV6-6 NA NA 16 TGTGCCAGCATCCCGGTTGGGGGAGGCTCTGGAAACACCATATATTTT CASIPVGGGSGNTIYF
TRBJ1-3 TRBV29-1 few NA 12 TGCAGCGTTGCAGGGTGGAGAAACACCATATATTTT CSVAGWRNTIYF
TRBJ2-1 TRBV4-2 NA NA 15 TGTGCCAGCAGCCATAGTGTCCTCTCCTACAATGAGCAGTTCTTC CASSHSVLSYNEQFF
TRBJ1-2 TRBV6-5 NA NA 14 TGTGCCAGCAGTTTAACAGGAGCTAACTATGGCTACACCTTC CASSLTGANYGYTF
TRBJ2-3 TRBV7-2 NA NA 13 TGTGCCAGCAGTTCTGCGATGACAGATACGCAGTATTTT CASSSAMTDTQYF
TRBJ1-3 TRBV18 NA TRBD1 16 TGTGCCAGCTCACCACGGACAGGGGCAACTGGAAACACCATATATTTT CASSPRTGATGNTIYF